These 20 T cell receptor beta chains came from one sample sequenced in a study of blood T cell repertoires in COVID-19. Using immunoSEQ multiplex PCR, the repertoire was profiled, and TCRdb retains in-frame clones only, with some absent. The sample has about 160,000 clones; approximately 81% are singletons. Sequenced: peripheral blood. These receptors were collected from a woman aged 45 to 65 with COVID-19, enrolled during active disease.

This clone appeared a few times. The chain couples TRBV11-3 to TRBJ1-1; 7 positions match TRBD1. The CDR3 runs 15 residues. Trimming took 5 bases from V and 1 from J; bases not matched to a gene: 7. Germline-derived CDR1 and CDR2 are SGHNT and YENEEA. The DNA for the CDR3 is TGTGCCAGCAGCCCCCCCGGACAGGCGAACACTGAAGCTTTCTTT. It yields the protein CASSPPGQANTEAFF.

The chain is built from TRBV5-7 and TRBJ2-2; D not resolved. TRBV5-7 is flagged as an ORF with uncertain function. The V end lost 0 bases, the J end lost 0 bases, and 6 bases lay between the germline ends. There are 15 residues in the CDR3. The CDR3 bases are TGTGCCAGCAGCTTGGTGTCATCGAACACCGGGGAGCTGTTTTTT. This codes for CASSLVSSNTGELFF.

The chain combines TRBV3-1 (or the pseudogene TRBV3-2) with TRBJ1-2; possible D gene TRBD1, 5 bases. Trimming removed 1 base at V and 8 bases at J, with 17 bases between. CDR1 is LGHDT, CDR2 YNNKEL, per germline (reference sequence). This CDR3 is built from 15 residues. CDR3 residues: CASSQGPSGSSGYTF. The CDR3 coding sequence is TGTGCCAGCAGCCAAGGGCCGTCAGGGTCGAGCGGCTACACCTTC.

A few counts support this clone. J is TRBJ2-3 and V is TRBV30, with 8 bases matching TRBD2. V shed 5 bases and J 3 bases; nucleotides not matched to a gene: 4. The V gene's germline CDR1 is GTSNPN and CDR2 SVGIG (reference sequence). This CDR3 has 13 amino acids. CDR3 region: CAWGQRGTDTQYF. DNA of the CDR3: TGTGCCTGGGGGCAGCGGGGGACAGATACGCAGTATTTT.

This sequence joins TRBV29-1 and TRBJ2-3, with TRBD2 matching 11 bases. The germline gives CDR1 SQVTM, CDR2 ANQGSEA. The CDR3 sequence is 14 residues long. V gave up 7 bases and J gave up 3 bases; unmatched junction bases: 6. The CDR3 region is CSARLAGLTDTQYF. CDR3 coding DNA: TGCAGCGCAAGACTAGCGGGGTTGACAGATACGCAGTATTTT.

This chain links TRBV18 with TRBJ2-7, with D possibly matching TRBD1 (5 bases). The CDR3 has 15 residues. The germline gives CDR1 KGHSH, CDR2 LQKENI. V lost 2 bases and J lost 1, with 12 bases in between. The CDR3 nucleotides read TGTGCCAGCTCACCAACACAGGTCAGTTCCTACGAGCAGTACTTC. Protein product: CASSPTQVSSYEQYF.

The chain uses TRBV3-1 (or the pseudogene TRBV3-2) and TRBJ2-7; 8 bases fit TRBD2. Germline CDR1 LGHDT, CDR2 YNNKEL (reference sequence). There are 16 residues in the CDR3. V trimming: 1 base; J trimming: 0 bases; junction bases outside the gene matches: 5. CDR3: CASSQVSGGSSYEQYF. The CDR3 DNA follows: TGTGCCAGCAGCCAAGTTTCGGGGGGGAGCTCCTACGAGCAGTACTTC.

The chain is built from TRBV5-1 and TRBJ2-3; 11 bases line up with TRBD2. This CDR3 spans 17 amino acids. The J segment lost 0 bases and the V segment lost 4 bases, leaving 7 bases of the junction unmatched. Germline values: CDR1 SGHRS, CDR2 YFSETQ. The CDR3 sequence is CASSLLTSGVSTDTQYF. CDR3 sequence (DNA): TGCGCCAGCAGCCTCCTGACTAGCGGGGTTAGCACAGATACGCAGTATTTT.

The chain carries TRBV6-5 and TRBJ1-2; 10 bases fit TRBD1. The germline gives CDR1 MNHEY, CDR2 SVGAGI. V lost 0 bases, J lost 4 bases, and 2 bases stayed unmatched. The length of the CDR3 is 15 residues. The CDR3 region is CASSYSTGGIYGYTF. The DNA of the CDR3 is TGTGCCAGCAGTTACTCGACAGGGGGCATCTATGGCTACACCTTC.

The gene calls are TRBV2 and TRBJ2-1, with 13 bases fitting TRBD2. The V gene end was trimmed by 5 bases and the J gene end by 4 bases; junction bases not matched to a gene: 2. The germline V gene encodes CDR1 SNHLY and CDR2 FYNNEI. The CDR3 length is 15 residues. The CDR3 nucleotides read TGTGCCAGCAGTAGGACTAGCGGGGGTTACAATGAGCAGTTCTTC. It yields the protein CASSRTSGGYNEQFF.

The J gene is TRBJ2-3, the V gene TRBV11-2; weak D call: TRBD2 (6 bases). CDR1 SGHAT and CDR2 FQNNGV come from the germline V gene. This CDR3 spans 16 amino acids. V was shortened by 1 base and J by 1 base, with 12 bases between the two germline ends. The CDR3 region has the DNA TGTGCCAGCAGCTTAGGCAGGAGGGAAGGCACAGATACGCAGTATTTT. It encodes CASSLGRREGTDTQYF.

The genes are TRBV19 and TRBJ2-6; D possibly corresponds to TRBD1 (7 bases). This CDR3 spans 17 amino acids. Germline-derived CDR1 and CDR2 are LNHDA and SQIVND (reference sequence). Trimming cost V 7 bases and J 0 bases, with 16 bases left between them. The CDR3 DNA reads as TGTGCCAGTACCGGGGGACAGACCTACTCTGGGGCCAACGTCCTGACTTTC. Translating it yields CASTGGQTYSGANVLTF.

The chain uses TRBV7-3 and TRBJ2-1, with D uncertain. The V end was cut by 6 bases, the J end by 2 bases, with 11 bases between. Per the germline V gene, CDR1 is SGHTA and CDR2 is FQGTGA. This CDR3 is built from 14 residues. The CDR3 reads CASSLAGPYNEQFF. CDR3 bases: TGTGCCAGCAGTCTCGCTGGCCCCTACAATGAGCAGTTCTTC.

This chain connects TRBV5-1 to TRBJ1-1; perhaps TRBD1 as D (6 bases). The CDR3 runs to 15 residues. Per germline, CDR1 SGHRS and CDR2 YFSETQ. V shed 6 bases and J shed 0 bases, with 15 bases lying between them. CDR3 nucleotide sequence: TGCGCCAGCACCACGACAGGTCTATTGAACACTGAAGCTTTCTTT. It yields the protein CASTTTGLLNTEAFF. The full variable domain, completed using reference TRBV5-1 and TRBJ1-1, is KAGVTQTPRYLIKTRGQQVTLSCSPISGHRSVSWYQQTPGQGLQFLFEYFSETQRNKGNFPGRFSGRQFSNSRSEMNVSTLELGDSALYLCASTTTGLLNTEAFFGQGTRLTVV.

This clone occurred once. This chain uses TRBV7-2 with TRBJ1-2; 8 bases are a match to TRBD1. V shed 7 bases and J 1 base; nucleotides not matched to a gene: 8. This CDR3 has 15 residues. Looked up from germline, CDR1 is SGHTA and CDR2 is FQGNSA. The CDR3 nucleotides are TGTGCCAGCAACCCGGGGACAGGCCTTAACTATGGCTACACCTTC. It is translated as CASNPGTGLNYGYTF.

This chain uses TRBV6-6 with TRBJ2-7, with 9 bases fitting TRBD1. The V gene's germline CDR1 is MNHNY and CDR2 SVGAGI (reference sequence). This CDR3 spans 15 amino acids. V was pared by 4 bases and J by 0 bases, with 4 bases of the junction left unmatched. In nucleotides, the CDR3 is TGTGCCAGCAGTTCCGCGGGACAGGGCTCCTACGAGCAGTACTTC. It yields the protein CASSSAGQGSYEQYF.

V usage is TRBV4-1 and J usage is TRBJ1-4; D possibly corresponds to TRBD1 (6 bases). The germline CDR1 and CDR2 sequences are MGHRA and YSYEKL. V shed 0 bases and J shed 10 bases, with 9 bases lying between them. The CDR3 has 13 residues. The CDR3 DNA sequence: TGCGCCAGCAGCCAAGAAGGGGGGGCAAAACTGTTTTTT. Translating gives CASSQEGGAKLFF.

This clone was observed once. An end of the junction does not agree with germline; a read error may underlie this. The V gene is TRBV7-2, the J gene TRBJ2-2; a weak D match, TRBD2 (5 bases). The CDR3 loop spans 16 amino acids. Germline assignment: CDR1 SGHTA and CDR2 FQGNSA. The DNA of the CDR3 is TGTGCCAGCAGCCTAGCTACGGGGACGAACACCGGGGAGCTGTTTTTT. It yields the protein CASSLATGTNTGELFF.

J is TRBJ2-3 and V is TRBV5-4; 11 nucleotides align to TRBD1. This CDR3 is 12 amino acids long. V lost 7 bases and J lost 6; bases outside the gene matches: 1. The germline V gene has CDR1 SGHNT and CDR2 YYREEE (reference sequence). CDR3 DNA sequence: TGTGCCAGCGGACAGGGGGCGGATACGCAGTATTTT. It translates to CASGQGADTQYF.

This clone was seen just once. The J gene is TRBJ2-1, the V gene TRBV9; 7 nucleotides line up with TRBD1. The CDR3 has 16 amino acids. Trimming at V came to 4 bases and at J to 2 bases, leaving 9 bases not matched to a gene. Germline V gene sequence: CDR1 SGDLS, CDR2 YYNGEE. The CDR3 coding sequence is TGTGCCAGCAGCCCTCGACAGGGATCCCCCTACAATGAGCAGTTCTTC. It specifies CASSPRQGSPYNEQFF.